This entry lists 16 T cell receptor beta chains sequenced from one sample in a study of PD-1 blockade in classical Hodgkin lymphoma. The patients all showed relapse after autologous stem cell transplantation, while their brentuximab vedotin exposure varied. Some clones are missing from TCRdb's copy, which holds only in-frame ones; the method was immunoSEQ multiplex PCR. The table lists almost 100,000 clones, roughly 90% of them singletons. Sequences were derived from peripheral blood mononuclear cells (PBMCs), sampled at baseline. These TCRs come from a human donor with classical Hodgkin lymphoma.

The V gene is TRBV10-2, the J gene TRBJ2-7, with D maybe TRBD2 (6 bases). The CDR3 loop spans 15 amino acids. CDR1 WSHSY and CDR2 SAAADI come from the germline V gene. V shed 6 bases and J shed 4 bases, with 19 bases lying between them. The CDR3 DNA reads TGCGCCAGCAGGGCGGGACTGGTCTCGGCGTACGAGCAGTACTTC. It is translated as CASRAGLVSAYEQYF.

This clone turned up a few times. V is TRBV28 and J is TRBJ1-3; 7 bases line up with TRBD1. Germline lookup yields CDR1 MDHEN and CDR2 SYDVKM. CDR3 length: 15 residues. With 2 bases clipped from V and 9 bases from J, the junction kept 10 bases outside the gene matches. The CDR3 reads CASSLGSRTGGTIYF. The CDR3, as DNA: TGTGCCAGCAGTTTAGGGAGTAGGACAGGAGGCACCATATATTTT.

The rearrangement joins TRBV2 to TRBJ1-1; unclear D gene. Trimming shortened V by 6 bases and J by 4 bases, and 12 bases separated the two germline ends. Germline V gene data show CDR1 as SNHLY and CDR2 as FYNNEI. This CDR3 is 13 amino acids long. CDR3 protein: CASSNTQVTEAFF. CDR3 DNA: TGTGCCAGCAGCAACACTCAGGTCACTGAAGCTTTCTTT.

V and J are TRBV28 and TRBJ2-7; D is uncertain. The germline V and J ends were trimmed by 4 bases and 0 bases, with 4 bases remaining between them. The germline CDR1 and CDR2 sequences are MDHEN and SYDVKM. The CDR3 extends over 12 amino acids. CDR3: CASSSSSYEQYF. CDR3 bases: TGTGCCAGCAGTTCGAGCTCCTACGAGCAGTACTTC.

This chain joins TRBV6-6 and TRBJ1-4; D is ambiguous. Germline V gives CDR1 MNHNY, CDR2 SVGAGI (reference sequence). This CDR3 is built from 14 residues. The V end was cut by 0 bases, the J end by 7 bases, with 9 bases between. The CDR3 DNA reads TGTGCCAGCAGTTACTCTAAGTATGGTGAAAAACTGTTTTTT. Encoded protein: CASSYSKYGEKLFF.

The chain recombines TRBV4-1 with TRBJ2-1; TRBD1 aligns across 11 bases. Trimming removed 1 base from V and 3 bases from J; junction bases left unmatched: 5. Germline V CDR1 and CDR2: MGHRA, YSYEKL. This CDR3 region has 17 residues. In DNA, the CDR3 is TGCGCCAGCAGCCAAGCAACCGGGACAGGGGGCTACAATGAGCAGTTCTTC. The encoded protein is CASSQATGTGGYNEQFF.

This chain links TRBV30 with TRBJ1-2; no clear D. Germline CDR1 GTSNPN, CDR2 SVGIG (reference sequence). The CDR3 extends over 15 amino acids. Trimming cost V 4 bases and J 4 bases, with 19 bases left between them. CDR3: CAWTYKAGWSYGYTF. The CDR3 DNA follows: TGTGCCTGGACCTATAAGGCTGGTTGGAGCTATGGCTACACCTTC.

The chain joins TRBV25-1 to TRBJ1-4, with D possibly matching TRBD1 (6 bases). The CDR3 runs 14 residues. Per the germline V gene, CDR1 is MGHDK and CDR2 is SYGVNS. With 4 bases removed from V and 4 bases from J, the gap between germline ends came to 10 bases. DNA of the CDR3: TGTGCCAGCAGTGGACAGGCCTTTAATGAAAAACTGTTTTTT. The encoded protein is CASSGQAFNEKLFF.

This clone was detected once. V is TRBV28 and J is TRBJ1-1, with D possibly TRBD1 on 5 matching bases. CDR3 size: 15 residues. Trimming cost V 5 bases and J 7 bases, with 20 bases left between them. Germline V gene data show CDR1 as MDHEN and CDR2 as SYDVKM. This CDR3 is CASSTYDTLGGEAFF. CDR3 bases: TGTGCCAGCAGTACTTATGATACCCTCGGGGGTGAAGCTTTCTTT.

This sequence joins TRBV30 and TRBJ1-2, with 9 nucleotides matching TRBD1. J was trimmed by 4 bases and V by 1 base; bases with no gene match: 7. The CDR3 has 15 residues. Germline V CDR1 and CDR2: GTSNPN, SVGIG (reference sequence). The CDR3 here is CAWSAYRGPLYGYTF. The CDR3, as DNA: TGTGCCTGGAGTGCGTACAGGGGGCCCCTCTATGGCTACACCTTC.

The CDR3 here is CASSLGGGIYEQYF. CDR3 bases: TGCGCCAGCAGCTTGGGTGGGGGCATCTACGAGCAGTACTTC. The chain uses TRBV5-1 and TRBJ2-7; D perhaps matches TRBD1 (6 bases). This CDR3 is built from 14 residues. In germline, CDR1 is SGHRS, CDR2 YFSETQ. V was trimmed by 0 bases and J by 3 bases, leaving 10 bases between them.

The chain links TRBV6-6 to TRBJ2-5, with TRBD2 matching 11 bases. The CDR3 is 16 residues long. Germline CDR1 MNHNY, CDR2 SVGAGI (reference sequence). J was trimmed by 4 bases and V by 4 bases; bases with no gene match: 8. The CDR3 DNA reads TGTGCCAGCAGTTCCGGGACTAGCGGAAGCGGAGAGACCCAGTACTTC. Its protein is CASSSGTSGSGETQYF.

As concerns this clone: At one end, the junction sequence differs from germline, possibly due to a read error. CDR3 loop: CASSPTYWRGQETQYF. The CDR3, as DNA: TGTGCTAGCAGCCCCACCTATTGGAGGGGGCAAGAGACCCAGTACTTC. J is TRBJ2-5 and V is TRBV7-7, with D perhaps TRBD1 or TRBD2 (6 bases each). This CDR3 contains 16 residues. CDR1 and CDR2 (germline): SSHAT, FNYEAQ (reference sequence). Based on the CDR3 plus reference TRBV7-7 and TRBJ2-5, the full variable domain is GAGVSQSPRYKVTKRGQDVTLRCDPISSHATLYWYQQALGQGPEFLTYFNYEAQPDKSGLPSDRFSAERPEGSISTLTIQRTEQRDSAMYRCASSPTYWRGQETQYFGPGTRLLVL.

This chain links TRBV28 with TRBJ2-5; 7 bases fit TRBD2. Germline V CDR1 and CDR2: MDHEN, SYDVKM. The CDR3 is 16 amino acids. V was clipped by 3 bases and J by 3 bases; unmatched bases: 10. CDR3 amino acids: CASSLRGGGSEETQYF. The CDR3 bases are TGTGCCAGCAGTTTGCGGGGCGGGGGATCCGAAGAGACCCAGTACTTC.

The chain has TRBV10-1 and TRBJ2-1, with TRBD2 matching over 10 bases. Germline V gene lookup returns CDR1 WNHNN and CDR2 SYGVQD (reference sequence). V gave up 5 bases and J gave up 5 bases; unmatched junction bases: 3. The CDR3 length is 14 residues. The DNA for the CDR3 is TGCGCCAGCAGTCTAGCGGGGGCGAACAATGAGCAGTTCTTC. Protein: CASSLAGANNEQFF.

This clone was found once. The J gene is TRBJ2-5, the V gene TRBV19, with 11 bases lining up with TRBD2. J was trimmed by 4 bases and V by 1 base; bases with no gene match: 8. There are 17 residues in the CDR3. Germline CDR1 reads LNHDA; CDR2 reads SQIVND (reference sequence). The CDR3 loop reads CASSIGGLAGLGETQYF. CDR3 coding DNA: TGTGCCAGTAGTATAGGCGGACTAGCGGGTTTGGGAGAGACCCAGTACTTC.